The 28 T cell receptor beta chains reported below all come from one sample, sequenced in a study of blood T cell repertoires in COVID-19. The data were produced by immunoSEQ multiplex PCR, yet TCRdb's version contains in-frame clones alone and is incomplete. The sample consists of approximately 99,000 clones, over 75% of them appearing once. The sample taken for sequencing was peripheral blood. These receptors were obtained from a woman aged 70-85 years with acute or convalescent COVID-19.

The J gene is TRBJ1-5, the V gene TRBV7-9; D is unresolved. The CDR3 is 13 amino acids. The germline CDR1 and CDR2 sequences are SEHNR and FQNEAQ (reference sequence). V lost 5 bases and J lost 5, with 10 bases in between. CDR3: CASSTEAHQPQHF. DNA for the CDR3: TGTGCCAGCAGCACCGAGGCTCATCAGCCCCAGCATTTT.

This clone was counted a few times. V and J are TRBV18 and TRBJ2-1, with 11 bases that match TRBD2. This CDR3 is 19 amino acids long. The V gene's germline CDR1 is KGHSH and CDR2 LQKENI. V lost 5 bases to trimming and J lost 0 bases; unmatched junction nucleotides: 12. CDR3 DNA: TGTGCCAGCTCATCACAGATAGCGGGAGGGCCCGGCTCCTACAATGAGCAGTTCTTC. Its translation is CASSSQIAGGPGSYNEQFF. Drawing the rest from reference TRBV18 and TRBJ2-1, the complete variable domain is NAGVMQNPRHLVRRRGQEARLRCSPMKGHSHVYWYRQLPEEGLKFMVYLQKENIIDESGMPKERFSAEFPKEGPSILRIQQVVRGDSAAYFCASSSQIAGGPGSYNEQFFGPGTRLTVL.

V usage is TRBV5-1 and J usage is TRBJ2-1, with 7 bases fitting TRBD1. CDR1 is SGHRS and CDR2 is YFSETQ in the germline V gene. CDR3 length: 15 residues. V was pared by 0 bases and J by 5 bases, with 5 bases of the junction left unmatched. CDR3: CASSLAPGGHNEQFF. The CDR3 coding sequence is TGCGCCAGCAGCTTGGCCCCAGGGGGACACAATGAGCAGTTCTTC.

V and J are TRBV29-1 and TRBJ1-1; D not resolved. The length of the CDR3 is 11 residues. The germline V gene has CDR1 SQVTM and CDR2 ANQGSEA. V was clipped by 4 bases and J by 8 bases, with 11 bases between them. CDR3 amino acids: CSVAKISEAFF. CDR3 coding DNA: TGCAGCGTTGCTAAGATATCCGAAGCTTTCTTT.

This sequence joins TRBV7-2 and TRBJ1-1, with D perhaps TRBD1 (6 bases). Germline lookup yields CDR1 SGHTA and CDR2 FQGNSA. V dropped 1 base and J dropped 8 bases, with 11 bases sitting between them. This CDR3 contains 13 residues. The CDR3 reads CASSLGTGREAFF. The CDR3 bases are TGTGCCAGCAGCTTAGGTACAGGGCGAGAAGCTTTCTTT.

In its sample, this clone was seen a few times. V gene TRBV6-5 combines with J gene TRBJ2-3, with D tentatively TRBD2 (6 bases). Trimming shortened V by 8 bases and J by 0 bases, and 15 bases separated the two germline ends. The CDR3 has 15 residues. CDR1 and CDR2 (germline): MNHEY, SVGAGI. CDR3 nucleotide sequence: TGTGCCAGCTGCTATGGGACTGCGAGCACAGATACGCAGTATTTT. Protein sequence: CASCYGTASTDTQYF.

This rearrangement joins TRBV5-6 to TRBJ2-5; D remains unclear. Trimming left V 1 base short and J 5 bases short, with 12 bases between. Germline CDR1 and CDR2: SGHDT and YYEEEE. CDR3 length: 14 residues. The CDR3 protein is CASSLPVALETQYF. As DNA, the CDR3 is TGTGCCAGCAGCTTGCCAGTGGCCCTGGAGACCCAGTACTTC. Full variable domain (remainder filled in from reference TRBV5-6 and TRBJ2-5): DAGVTQSPTHLIKTRGQQVTLRCSPKSGHDTVSWYQQALGQGPQFIFQYYEEEERQRGNFPDRFSGHQFPNYSSELNVNALLLGDSALYLCASSLPVALETQYFGPGTRLLVL.

As for this clone: The sample holds other DNA sequences that translate to the same CDR3. The V call is TRBV28, the J call TRBJ1-1, with D perhaps TRBD1 (5 bases). Trimming left V 3 bases short and J 0 bases short, with 8 bases between. The CDR3 spans 14 residues. In germline, CDR1 is MDHEN, CDR2 SYDVKM. The CDR3 protein is CASSLGGMNTEAFF. As DNA, the CDR3 is TGTGCCAGCAGTTTGGGGGGGATGAACACTGAAGCTTTCTTT.

The table lists this clone with a few counts. The gene calls are TRBV2 and TRBJ1-4; TRBD1 matches at 10 bases. CDR1 and CDR2 from the germline V gene are SNHLY and FYNNEI. V dropped 3 bases and J dropped 11; count of bases not matched to a gene: 3. This CDR3 region has 13 residues. The CDR3 nucleotides read TGTGCCAGCAGTGACCGGGACAGGGGTAAACTGTTTTTT. The encoded protein is CASSDRDRGKLFF.

J is TRBJ2-5 and V is TRBV6-5; possible D gene TRBD2, 6 bases. Trimming took off 7 bases at V and 7 bases at J, with 13 bases between the two ends. The CDR3 spans 12 residues. CDR1 is MNHEY, CDR2 SVGAGI, per germline. The CDR3: CASTSWRGTQYF. The CDR3 bases are TGTGCCAGCACTTCATGGAGGGGGACCCAGTACTTC.

V is TRBV5-5 and J is TRBJ2-7; TRBD1 aligns across 9 bases. This CDR3 region has 15 residues. With V trimmed by 1 base and J by 5 bases, 7 bases remained unmatched. Germline assignment: CDR1 SGHKS and CDR2 YYEKEE (reference sequence). CDR3 DNA: TGTGCCAGCAGCTTGTGGGGACAGGGTGTCAACGAGCAGTACTTC. It codes for CASSLWGQGVNEQYF.

This chain's CDR3 is CATSRDPGLGNGYTF. DNA of the CDR3: TGTGCCACCAGCAGAGATCCCGGGTTGGGTAATGGCTACACCTTC. This chain links TRBV15 with TRBJ1-2; D unresolved. V was clipped by 0 bases and J by 6 bases, with 14 bases between them. The V gene's germline CDR1 is LNHNV and CDR2 YYDKDF (reference sequence). The CDR3 spans 15 residues.

The chain is built from TRBV2 and TRBJ1-2, with 11 bases aligning to TRBD1. Per germline, CDR1 SNHLY and CDR2 FYNNEI. After removal of 6 bases from V and 7 bases from J, the junction contained 1 base not matched to a gene. The CDR3 totals 12 residues. Written as DNA, the CDR3 is TGTGCCAGCAGGGGGACAGGGGGTGGCTACACCTTC. It encodes CASRGTGGGYTF.

The chain joins TRBV19 to TRBJ2-3; the match to TRBD2 covers 14 bases. With 3 bases clipped from V and 5 bases from J, the junction kept 7 bases outside the gene matches. Looked up from germline, CDR1 is LNHDA and CDR2 is SQIVND (reference sequence). This CDR3 comprises 17 residues. In nucleotides, the CDR3 is TGTGCCAGTAGTATGTCGGGACTAGCGGGAGTAGGAGATACGCAGTATTTT. It codes for CASSMSGLAGVGDTQYF.

Comment on this clone: Sequence at one end of the junction differs from germline and may be a read error. V and J are TRBV2 and TRBJ1-3; no reliable D call. CDR3 size: 15 residues. Germline loops: CDR1 SNHLY, CDR2 FYNNEI. The CDR3 region has the DNA TGTGCCAGCACTGACGGAGGGATCTCTGGAAGCACCATATATTTT. Encoded protein: CASTDGGISGSTIYF. Full variable domain (outside the CDR3, taken from reference TRBV2 and TRBJ1-3): EPEVTQTPSHQVTQMGQEVILRCVPISNHLYFYWYRQILGQKVEFLVSFYNNEISEKSEIFDDQFSVERPDGSNFTLKIRSTKLEDSAMYFCASTDGGISGSTIYFGEGSWLTVV.

J is TRBJ2-1 and V is TRBV4-3; 8 bases match TRBD1. In germline, CDR1 is LGHNA, CDR2 YSLEER. CDR3 length equals 14 residues. Germline trimming cut 3 bases from V and 4 bases from J; bases unmatched to any gene: 2. CDR3 in amino acids: CASSQGTGYNEQFF. The CDR3 bases are TGCGCCAGCAGCCAGGGGACAGGATACAATGAGCAGTTCTTC.

This clone came up a few times. The chain joins TRBV9 to TRBJ2-1; 7 nucleotides agree with TRBD2. The length of the CDR3 is 15 residues. V was pared by 4 bases and J by 10 bases, with 14 bases of the junction left unmatched. Germline V lookup: CDR1 SGDLS, CDR2 YYNGEE. CDR3 bases: TGTGCCAGCAGCCCCCGCGGGCGGGAGCAGCCCGAGCAGTTCTTC. Its translation is CASSPRGREQPEQFF.

This chain links TRBV28 with TRBJ1-2; weak D call: TRBD1 (5 bases). CDR3 size: 13 residues. V shed 5 bases and J shed 0 bases, with 7 bases lying between them. Germline assignment: CDR1 MDHEN and CDR2 SYDVKM. The CDR3 sequence: CASSKQANYGYTF. The CDR3 bases are TGTGCCAGCAGTAAACAGGCTAACTATGGCTACACCTTC.

The chain links TRBV7-3 to TRBJ1-1; tentative D call: TRBD1 (6 bases). This CDR3 is 13 amino acids long. The V gene's germline CDR1 is SGHTA and CDR2 FQGTGA. Trimming removed 5 bases at V and 5 bases at J, with 12 bases between. CDR3: CASSTGSGTEAFF. The DNA for the CDR3 is TGTGCCAGCAGCACAGGGTCTGGTACTGAAGCTTTCTTT.

This clone has more than one count but fewer than ten. V is TRBV7-9 and J is TRBJ1-1, with TRBD1 identical over 9 bases. Per the germline V gene, CDR1 is SEHNR and CDR2 is FQNEAQ (reference sequence). J gave up 4 bases and V 3 bases, and 0 bases lay outside the gene matches. CDR3 length equals 13 residues. CDR3 residues: CASSLTGGTEAFF. The CDR3 nucleotides read TGTGCCAGCAGCTTGACAGGGGGCACTGAAGCTTTCTTT. Combining the CDR3 with reference TRBV7-9 and TRBJ1-1 gives the whole variable domain DTGVSQNPRHKITKRGQNVTFRCDPISEHNRLYWYRQTLGQGPEFLTYFQNEAQLEKSRLLSDRFSAERPKGSFSTLEIQRTEQGDSAMYLCASSLTGGTEAFFGQGTRLTVV.

This chain connects TRBV6-2 or TRBV6-3 to TRBJ2-7, with 8 bases aligning to TRBD1. This CDR3 comprises 15 residues. The trim removed 2 bases at V and 2 bases at J, leaving 5 bases unmatched. From germline, CDR1 is MNHEY and CDR2 SVGEGT. The CDR3, as DNA: TGTGCCAGCAGTTACCGACAGGGGATAACCTACGAGCAGTACGTC. Translating it yields CASSYRQGITYEQYV.

This chain links TRBV7-3 with TRBJ2-5; D gene unclear. Trimming left V 1 base short and J 3 bases short, with 12 bases between. The CDR3 contains 15 residues. The germline gives CDR1 SGHTA, CDR2 FQGTGA. CDR3: CASSLSVGLKETQYF. CDR3 bases: TGTGCCAGCAGCTTAAGCGTGGGCCTAAAAGAGACCCAGTACTTC.

This clone was counted a few times. V gene TRBV5-6 combines with J gene TRBJ1-4, with D maybe TRBD1 (5 bases). The CDR3 loop spans 15 amino acids. Per germline, CDR1 SGHDT and CDR2 YYEEEE. Trimming removed 0 bases from V and 4 bases from J, with 10 bases in between. This CDR3 is CASSLGPGFNEKLFF. In DNA, the CDR3 is TGTGCCAGCAGCTTGGGTCCAGGGTTTAATGAAAAACTGTTTTTT.

The J gene is TRBJ1-1, the V gene TRBV4-1, with 7 bases fitting TRBD1. The CDR3 covers 14 residues. V lost 4 bases to trimming and J lost 3 bases; unmatched junction nucleotides: 5. Germline assignment: CDR1 MGHRA and CDR2 YSYEKL. The CDR3 spells CASSRITGDTEAFF. The CDR3 DNA is TGCGCCAGCAGCCGGATAACAGGGGACACTGAAGCTTTCTTT.

The CDR3 loop reads CASASGGTGGFEQYV. CDR3 coding DNA: TGTGCCAGCGCCAGTGGGGGAACAGGGGGGTTCGAGCAGTACGTC. The chain couples TRBV28 to TRBJ2-7; 8 bases align to TRBD1. J lost 6 bases, V lost 8 bases, and 15 bases had no gene match. The CDR3 is 15 amino acids. Germline loops: CDR1 MDHEN, CDR2 SYDVKM.

This chain joins TRBV5-6 and TRBJ2-5; D is undetermined. Germline V gene data show CDR1 as SGHDT and CDR2 as YYEEEE. V was pared by 3 bases and J by 5 bases, with 14 bases between. The CDR3 sequence is 14 residues long. The CDR3 sequence is CASSSTGVDETQYF. The CDR3 DNA is TGTGCCAGCAGCTCGACGGGTGTTGACGAGACCCAGTACTTC.

A few counts support this clone. The chain links TRBV9 to TRBJ1-2; 7 bases align to TRBD1. Germline V gene data show CDR1 as SGDLS and CDR2 as YYNGEE. The CDR3 sequence is 13 residues long. V dropped 4 bases and J dropped 5; count of bases not matched to a gene: 5. The CDR3 reads CASSSSRGYGYTF. In nucleotides, the CDR3 is TGTGCCAGCAGCTCAAGCAGGGGGTATGGCTACACCTTC.

This clone was seen just once. At one of its ends the junction is not consistent with the germline gene, which may arise from a read error. Different DNA sequences within this sample yield the same CDR3. The chain joins TRBV28 to TRBJ1-6; 9 nucleotides line up with TRBD1. The CDR3 sequence is 14 residues long. Germline assignment: CDR1 MDHEN and CDR2 SYDVKM. For the CDR3, the DNA is TGCGCCAGCAGTTCCTCGGGACAGGGTTCTTCCCTCCACTTT. It encodes CASSSSGQGSSLHF.